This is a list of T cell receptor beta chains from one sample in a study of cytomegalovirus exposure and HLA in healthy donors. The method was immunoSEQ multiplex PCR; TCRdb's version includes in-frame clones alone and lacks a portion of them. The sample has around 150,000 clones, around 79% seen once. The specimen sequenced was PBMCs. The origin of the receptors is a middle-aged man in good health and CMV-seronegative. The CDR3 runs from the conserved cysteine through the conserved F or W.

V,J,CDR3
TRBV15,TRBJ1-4,CATSKQGAQEKLFF
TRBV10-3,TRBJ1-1,CAISELKRRVNTEAFF
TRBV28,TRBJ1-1,CASSISGDEAFF
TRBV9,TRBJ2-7,CASSGGQDLREQYF
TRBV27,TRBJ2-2,CASSEPGLAVRAGELFF
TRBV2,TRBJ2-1,CASKLAEQFF
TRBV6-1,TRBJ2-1,CAIAPNPYNEQFF
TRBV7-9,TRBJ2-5,CASSLSRGYGETQYF
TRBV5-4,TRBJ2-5,CASSFGGAQYF
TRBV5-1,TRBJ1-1,CASSPQMRQRSSEAFF
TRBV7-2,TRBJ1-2,CASSPGQALGYTF
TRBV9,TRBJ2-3,CASSVALAITGSTDTQYF
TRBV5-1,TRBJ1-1,CASRRDLNTEAFF
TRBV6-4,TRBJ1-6,CASSDHRQGANSPLHF
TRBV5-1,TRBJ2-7,CASSDSLTSSYEQYF
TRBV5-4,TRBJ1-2,CASSLPPPVQEPGTF
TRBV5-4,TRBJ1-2,CASSFLIRSRGRDGYTF
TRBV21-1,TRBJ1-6,CASSLEGPCDSPLHF
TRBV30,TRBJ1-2,CAWSHGGARDGYTF
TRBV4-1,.,CASSQDLIGGKTDQPQYF
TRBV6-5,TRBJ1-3,CASSRFPGNTIYF
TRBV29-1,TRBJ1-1,CSVRFVGGRNTEASF
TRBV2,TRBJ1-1,CASQTGLNTEAFF
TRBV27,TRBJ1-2,CASSLSGREGYTF
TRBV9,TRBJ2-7,CASSDDGTGDEQYF
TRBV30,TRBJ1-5,CAWSGSRGAGNQPQHF
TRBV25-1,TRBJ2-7,CASSEGDITYEQYF
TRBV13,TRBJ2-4,CASSRGSAKNIQYF
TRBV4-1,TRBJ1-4,CASSQQGQGRREKLFF
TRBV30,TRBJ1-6,CASHPTGIIGNSPLHF
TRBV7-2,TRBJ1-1,CASSSRQGVGPEAFF
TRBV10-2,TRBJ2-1,CASGRLQTYNEQFF
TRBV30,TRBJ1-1,CAWSSQGNTEAFF
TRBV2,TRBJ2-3,CASSSGTSGGEGEYF
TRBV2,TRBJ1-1,CASNYGRRLDTEAFF
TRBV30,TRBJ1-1,CAWTRGGGGAEAFF
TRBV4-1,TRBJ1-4,CASSQDSGGSKGTNEKLFF
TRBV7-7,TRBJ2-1,CASSPGTTRPYNEQFF
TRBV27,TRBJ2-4,CASSPGARILYF
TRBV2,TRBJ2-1,CASSAPGGWLSSYNEQFF
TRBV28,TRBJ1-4,CASSSGLQGARIANEKLFF